This TCR beta chain appears in the sequencing data of a study of OX40 agonist ivuxolimab in advanced cancers. Study in general: Patients received intravenous ivuxolimab every 2 weeks at 0.01 to 10 mg/kg. Participants averaged 60 years of age (range about 23 to 80) and were over 75% male. Three partial responders included one hepatocellular carcinoma patient and two cutaneous melanoma patients. Overall study findings and caveats: Within 6 weeks, CD4+ and CD8+ blood T cells expanded clonally at 0.1 to 3.0 mg/kg.

Here immunoSEQ multiplex PCR was the method, and the copy in TCRdb shows in-frame clones only, minus some. The table includes fewer than 6,000 clones, approximately 72% detected once. This clone counts as medium-sized. Its antigen remains unidentified. Sequences were derived from CD4+ or CD8+ T cells sorted from blood, sampled in a trial of the OX40 agonist ivuxolimab. The sequence was collected from an adult with an advanced solid tumor such as melanoma, head and neck, liver or kidney cancer.

CDR3 sequence reads: CATGRGLNTEAFF. CDR3 bases: TGTGCGACTGGAAGGGGTCTGAACACTGAAGCTTTCTTT. The chain employs TRBV28 and TRBJ1-1; a weak D match, TRBD1 (5 bases). The germline V gene encodes CDR1 MDHEN and CDR2 SYDVKM. This CDR3 is 13 amino acids long.